This TCR beta chain was sequenced in a study of human T cells and chemical hapten exposure. The time point is: pre-sensitization, week 0. Treatment indicated: therapeutic diphenylcyclopropenone sensitization with weekly scalp DPC. The germline V gene has CDR1 SGHKS and CDR2 YYEKEE (reference sequence). This CDR3 region has 15 residues. Unmatched junction bases numbered 5, after V lost 2 bases and J lost 3 bases. MiXCR, run by TCRdb on the RACE reads, gives a single entry per CDR3 protein. The sample yields roughly 380,000 distinct CDR3 sequences, 5% to 6.5% seen once. This chain links TRBV5-5 with TRBJ2-3; 8 bases fit TRBD2. The source is a woman in her forties or fifties with alopecia areata. Some clones in this sample may be carry-over from other donors' samples. The sample was whole blood, taken in connection with sensitization to the hapten diphenylcyclopropenone (DPC). CDR3 DNA: TGTGCCAGCAGCTTTCGCGGACTAGCAACAGATACGCAGTATTTT. Amino acid sequence: CASSFRGLATDTQYF.